The rows below give T cell receptor beta chains drawn from one sample of a study of T cell responses to AZD1222 COVID-19 vaccine. This table comes from immunoSEQ multiplex PCR, and its TCRdb copy is limited to in-frame clones, with some not included. The sample holds 110,000 to 150,000 clones, approximately 95% seen once. Sequenced material: peripheral blood, taken on day 0 of MenACWY control vaccination. The receptor set was obtained from an adult in good health. Both conserved end residues are trimmed from each CDR3. Clone size is not always given. Where it is, it says once, few, many or a class for expanded clones.

size: -
V: TRBV9
J: TRBJ2-7
CDR3: ASNKFPGGEQY

size: -
V: TRBV6-5
J: TRBJ1-5
CDR3: ASSPGGYSNQPQH

size: -
V: TRBV11-2
J: TRBJ1-3
CDR3: ASSSYSGNTIY

size: -
V: TRBV5-1
J: TRBJ1-3
CDR3: ASSPQPDSGNTIY

size: -
V: TRBV11-1
J: TRBJ1-1
CDR3: ASSLDGWRDTEAF

size: once
V: TRBV18
J: TRBJ1-2
CDR3: ASSSGDGTGTTNYGYT

size: -
V: TRBV7-5
J: TRBJ2-1
CDR3: VRSLVIAGGSTNEQF

size: once
V: TRBV6-5
J: TRBJ2-7
CDR3: ASSQKSSEKYEQY

size: -
V: TRBV28
J: TRBJ2-7
CDR3: ASSLGDRGSGAYEQY

size: -
V: TRBV6-5
J: TRBJ1-5
CDR3: ASSYVDRDSNQPQH

size: -
V: TRBV27
J: TRBJ2-1
CDR3: ASRGGGLEQF

size: -
V: TRBV11-2
J: TRBJ2-3
CDR3: ASSLADTQY

size: -
V: TRBV11-2
J: TRBJ2-2
CDR3: ASRQNTGELF

size: once
V: TRBV18
J: TRBJ1-1
CDR3: ASPRTRAVGTEAF

size: -
V: TRBV9
J: TRBJ1-6
CDR3: ASSRDQNGISPLH

size: -
V: TRBV7-9
J: TRBJ1-3
CDR3: ASSSRLQGFGNTIY

size: -
V: TRBV7-3
J: TRBJ2-7
CDR3: ASSLSTGGYEQY

size: once
V: TRBV5-6
J: TRBJ2-5
CDR3: ASSLGRQETQY

size: -
V: TRBV18
J: TRBJ1-3
CDR3: ASSPQQGLEGNTIY

size: -
V: TRBV6-5
J: TRBJ1-3
CDR3: ASSSQGVGNTIY

size: -
V: TRBV5-1
J: TRBJ2-5
CDR3: ASSLGQETQY

size: -
V: TRBV5-6
J: TRBJ1-1
CDR3: ASSFYGQGNRLAF

size: -
V: TRBV4-3
J: TRBJ1-6
CDR3: ASSLGRAGSSNSPLH

size: -
V: TRBV5-1
J: TRBJ1-1
CDR3: ASSRTGGAGTEAF

size: -
V: TRBV5-4
J: TRBJ1-2
CDR3: ASSLGGRAADGYT

size: -
V: TRBV28
J: TRBJ1-1
CDR3: ASRKTGRHTEAF

size: once
V: TRBV5-6
J: TRBJ2-1
CDR3: ASSLELAGKDEQF

size: once
V: TRBV15
J: TRBJ2-3
CDR3: ATSRGRGTDTQY

size: once
V: TRBV27
J: TRBJ2-7
CDR3: ASSLKGYEQY

size: -
V: TRBV6-1
J: TRBJ2-7
CDR3: ASSETGYEQY

size: -
V: TRBV7-2
J: TRBJ2-1
CDR3: ASSDPSGGRHEQF

size: -
V: TRBV6-2/TRBV6-3
J: TRBJ1-5
CDR3: ASSSFPQPQH

size: -
V: TRBV6-5
J: TRBJ1-2
CDR3: ASSYFGGPVYGYT

size: -
V: TRBV9
J: TRBJ1-5
CDR3: ASSVGPSNQPQH

size: -
V: TRBV5-5
J: TRBJ1-5
CDR3: ASSLTGDQPQH

size: -
V: TRBV7-2
J: TRBJ2-1
CDR3: ASSLAWAYRNEQF

size: -
V: TRBV18
J: TRBJ1-1
CDR3: ASSAGLTGTEAF

size: -
V: TRBV18
J: TRBJ1-5
CDR3: ASSPSRRGVDQPQH

size: -
V: TRBV28
J: TRBJ2-3
CDR3: ATAGTSGTDTQY